The 32 T cell receptor beta chains given below trace back to one sample, sequenced in a study of beta chain features in type 1 diabetes. Reverse transcription of all isolated RNA meant that expressed TCRB transcripts were sequenced. Clones were sequenced by immunoSEQ multiplex PCR, and TCRdb holds only the in-frame ones, with some missing. Of 450,000 to 550,000 clones in the sample, approximately 30% were seen once. The sequenced material came from naive CD4+ T cells from blood. Receptor source: a man younger than 35 in good health.

The chain joins TRBV5-1 to TRBJ2-3; D might be TRBD2 (6 bases). Trimming left V 3 bases short and J 2 bases short, with 16 bases between. From germline, CDR1 is SGHRS and CDR2 YFSETQ. The CDR3 totals 16 residues. CDR3 residues: CASSYRDLGNTDTQYF. CDR3 nucleotides: TGCGCCAGCAGCTACCGGGACTTGGGAAACACAGATACGCAGTATTTT.

The chain employs TRBV27 and TRBJ1-1; D unresolved. Germline V gene sequence: CDR1 MNHEY, CDR2 SMNVEV (reference sequence). The V and J ends lost 5 bases and 1 base respectively, with 5 bases between them. CDR3 length: 12 residues. For the CDR3, the DNA is TGTGCCAGCAGTCACCAGAACACTGAAGCTTTCTTT. Encoded protein: CASSHQNTEAFF.

The genes are TRBV5-4 and TRBJ2-7, with no clear D. V lost 4 bases to trimming and J lost 5 bases, with 13 bases between them. The CDR3 totals 13 residues. Germline V gene data show CDR1 as SGHNT and CDR2 as YYREEE (reference sequence). The CDR3 nucleotides are TGTGCCAGCAGCGACAAGGTACGCCACGAGCAGTACTTC. Its protein product is CASSDKVRHEQYF.

This clone was observed a few times. This chain uses TRBV6-1 with TRBJ1-2; 7 bases line up with TRBD1. CDR3 length equals 14 residues. The germline CDR1 and CDR2 sequences are MNHNS and SASEGT. Germline trimming cut 1 base from V and 6 bases from J; bases unmatched to any gene: 5. The CDR3 DNA follows: TGTGCCAGCAGTGAAGTAGGGGGCCTCGATGGCTACACCTTC. This codes for CASSEVGGLDGYTF.

The chain couples TRBV6-6 to TRBJ2-7; D is ambiguous. The CDR3 is 13 residues long. The V gene's germline CDR1 is MNHNY and CDR2 SVGAGI (reference sequence). The ends were cut back, 2 bases at V and 6 bases at J, with 11 bases in the middle. CDR3 in amino acids: CASSYLRRSEQYF. Written as DNA, the CDR3 is TGTGCCAGCAGTTACCTACGGCGGAGCGAGCAGTACTTC.

This clone was recorded a few times. This rearrangement joins TRBV6-5 to TRBJ2-1; TRBD2 matches at 14 bases. This CDR3 comprises 15 residues. J lost 8 bases, V lost 6 bases, and 6 bases had no gene match. Germline CDR1 MNHEY, CDR2 SVGAGI. The CDR3 is CASRGTSGRWDEQFF. The CDR3 nucleotides are TGTGCCAGCAGGGGGACTAGCGGGAGATGGGATGAGCAGTTCTTC.

The chain uses TRBV5-4 and TRBJ2-1; D is perhaps TRBD2 (5 bases). V lost 6 bases to trimming and J lost 6 bases, with 10 bases between them. CDR3 length equals 12 residues. From germline, CDR1 is SGHNT and CDR2 YYREEE (reference sequence). The DNA of the CDR3 is TGTGCCAGCACCACTAGAGGCAATGAGCAGTTCTTC. It codes for CASTTRGNEQFF.

Remarks on this clone: Other DNA sequences within the sample encode an identical CDR3. The genes are TRBV7-8 and TRBJ2-3, with unresolved D. Germline V gene sequence: CDR1 SGHVS, CDR2 FQNEAQ. This CDR3 has 15 residues. Trimming took off 0 bases at V and 4 bases at J, with 11 bases between the two ends. The CDR3 here is CASSLAGSGADTQYF. In DNA form, the CDR3 reads TGTGCCAGCAGCTTAGCGGGGTCTGGGGCAGATACGCAGTATTTT.

V is TRBV28 and J is TRBJ2-7; the match to TRBD1 covers 7 bases. The CDR3 totals 13 residues. Trimming removed 7 bases from V and 4 bases from J; junction bases left unmatched: 7. The V gene's germline CDR1 is MDHEN and CDR2 SYDVKM. The CDR3 DNA follows: TGTGCCAGCAACCCGTACAGGGGTTACGAGCAGTACTTC. Translated, it gives CASNPYRGYEQYF.

The V gene is TRBV20-1, the J gene TRBJ2-1; no clear D. Looked up from germline, CDR1 is DFQATT and CDR2 is SNEGSKA (reference sequence). The CDR3 is made up of 11 amino acids. V was pared by 6 bases and J by 1 base, with 4 bases between. CDR3 loop: CSAVSYNEQFF. CDR3 DNA: TGCAGTGCCGTTTCCTACAATGAGCAGTTCTTC.

The rearrangement joins TRBV5-1 to TRBJ2-7; TRBD2 matches at 10 bases. The V segment lost 3 bases and the J segment 4 bases; nucleotides outside the gene matches: 4. CDR1 and CDR2 (germline): SGHRS, YFSETQ. CDR3 length: 14 amino acids. DNA of the CDR3: TGCGCCAGCAGCTGGGGACTAGCGAGGTACGAGCAGTACTTC. Its protein is CASSWGLARYEQYF.

In its sample, this clone was seen a few times. The chain recombines TRBV13 with TRBJ2-5; D might be TRBD2 (6 bases). CDR3 length: 13 residues. The germline V and J ends were trimmed by 7 bases and 5 bases, with 14 bases remaining between them. Per germline, CDR1 PRHDT and CDR2 FYEKMQ (reference sequence). CDR3 DNA: TGTGCCAGCAATCGGGGCAGCGGGGAGACCCAGTACTTC. It encodes CASNRGSGETQYF.

This clone was detected only a few times. The rearrangement joins TRBV9 to TRBJ2-1; D gene uncertain. CDR3 length: 15 amino acids. Germline V gene sequence: CDR1 SGDLS, CDR2 YYNGEE. Between the trimmed V and J ends, which lost 3 bases and 6 bases, there was a span of 16 bases. The CDR3 is CASSEADPSVNEQFF. In DNA, the CDR3 is TGTGCCAGCAGCGAAGCCGACCCTTCCGTCAATGAGCAGTTCTTC.

The J gene is TRBJ1-4, the V gene TRBV6-6; 7 bases map to TRBD1. The J segment lost 4 bases and the V segment lost 6 bases, leaving 2 bases of the junction unmatched. Germline CDR1 reads MNHNY; CDR2 reads SVGAGI (reference sequence). The CDR3 is made up of 13 amino acids. The CDR3 nucleotides read TGTGCCAGCAGCCAGGGGGGTAATGAAAAACTGTTTTTT. Translating gives CASSQGGNEKLFF.

The rearrangement uses TRBV28 and TRBJ2-7; 7 bases line up with TRBD1. This CDR3 is built from 12 residues. The germline V gene encodes CDR1 MDHEN and CDR2 SYDVKM. V was clipped by 5 bases and J by 7 bases; unmatched bases: 5. CDR3 coding DNA: TGTGCCAGCAGTACGGACAGGCGAGAGCAGTACTTC. It codes for CASSTDRREQYF.

This clone appeared a few times. This chain connects TRBV30 to TRBJ1-2; tentatively, D is TRBD1 (6 bases). Germline CDR1 GTSNPN, CDR2 SVGIG (reference sequence). CDR3 length: 13 residues. V was clipped by 3 bases and J by 8 bases, with 16 bases between them. CDR3 DNA: TGTGCCTGGAGGGGACACGAAAAGAGAGGCTACACCTTC. It codes for CAWRGHEKRGYTF.

The rearrangement links TRBV15 to TRBJ2-1; D might be TRBD2 (6 bases). The length of the CDR3 is 14 residues. Germline-derived CDR1 and CDR2 are LNHNV and YYDKDF (reference sequence). With 8 bases removed from V and 8 bases from J, the gap between germline ends came to 19 bases. As DNA, the CDR3 is TGTGCCACCCGCCGACTAGGGGCGACCCATGAGCAGTTCTTC. It encodes CATRRLGATHEQFF.

This chain links TRBV7-2 with TRBJ2-7; D not resolved. This CDR3 contains 15 residues. The V gene's germline CDR1 is SGHTA and CDR2 FQGNSA. Trimming pared 1 base from V and 3 bases from J, leaving 13 bases between. CDR3 loop: CASSLEVSGFYEQYF. The CDR3 DNA reads as TGTGCCAGCAGCTTAGAAGTTTCAGGCTTCTACGAGCAGTACTTC.

This clone came up a few times. The rearrangement uses TRBV5-4 and TRBJ1-2, with TRBD1 as a possible D gene (6 bases). The CDR3 sequence is 13 residues long. The V gene's germline CDR1 is SGHNT and CDR2 YYREEE (reference sequence). V was clipped by 1 base and J by 5 bases, with 9 bases between them. This chain's CDR3 is CASSLPGAYGYTF. CDR3 bases: TGTGCCAGCAGCTTGCCGGGGGCTTATGGCTACACCTTC.

This rearrangement joins TRBV10-3 to TRBJ2-5, with D possibly TRBD1 on 5 matching bases. The length of the CDR3 is 14 residues. Between the trimmed V and J ends, which lost 8 bases and 5 bases, there was a span of 18 bases. Germline CDR1 is ENHRY and CDR2 is SYGVKD. This CDR3 is CAIGAGLGLETQYF. CDR3 nucleotides: TGTGCCATCGGAGCAGGGTTGGGTCTGGAGACCCAGTACTTC.

This clone appeared a few times. At the DNA level, this CDR3 is encoded by other sequences in the same sample as well. The J gene is TRBJ2-7, the V gene TRBV7-2; D gene unclear. V was cut by 1 base and J by 1 base, with 8 bases left in between. The CDR3 has 14 residues. The V gene's germline CDR1 is SGHTA and CDR2 FQGNSA. DNA of the CDR3: TGTGCCAGCAGCTTAGGCGGCACGTCCTACGAGCAGTACTTC. As protein: CASSLGGTSYEQYF.

This chain uses TRBV30 with TRBJ1-2; D is uncertain. Germline V CDR1 and CDR2: GTSNPN, SVGIG (reference sequence). Trimming took 5 bases from V and 4 from J, leaving 11 bases between them. The CDR3 spans 12 residues. CDR3 in amino acids: CAWSQNAYGYTF. CDR3 in DNA: TGTGCCTGGTCACAGAATGCCTATGGCTACACCTTC.

This chain links TRBV7-8 with TRBJ2-7; 7 bases map to TRBD1. Per the germline V gene, CDR1 is SGHVS and CDR2 is FQNEAQ. The CDR3 totals 13 residues. The V and J ends lost 9 bases and 1 base, in that order; junction bases with no gene match: 6. The CDR3 region has the DNA TGTGCCAGTATTAACAGGGGTTCCTACGAGCAGTACTTC. The encoded protein is CASINRGSYEQYF.

This clone was picked up a small number of times. The genes are TRBV6-5 and TRBJ2-5; no firm D call. This CDR3 comprises 14 residues. Trimming left V 3 bases short and J 5 bases short, with 13 bases between. The germline V gene has CDR1 MNHEY and CDR2 SVGAGI. The CDR3 sequence is CASSYGPMGETQYF. Written as DNA, the CDR3 is TGTGCCAGCAGTTATGGCCCGATGGGGGAGACCCAGTACTTC.

This chain joins TRBV2 and TRBJ2-1; D is perhaps TRBD2 (5 bases). In germline, CDR1 is SNHLY, CDR2 FYNNEI. The CDR3 extends over 12 amino acids. With 3 bases removed from V and 9 bases from J, the gap between germline ends came to 9 bases. CDR3 DNA sequence: TGTGCCAGCAGTGAGATAGGGAGTGAGCAGTTCTTC. Residues: CASSEIGSEQFF.

Worth noting for this clone: Other DNA sequences in the same sample also yield this CDR3. The chain has TRBV9 and TRBJ2-6; a weak D match, TRBD1 (5 bases). The CDR3 loop spans 15 amino acids. V was trimmed by 2 bases and J by 4 bases, leaving 10 bases between them. CDR1 SGDLS and CDR2 YYNGEE come from the germline V gene. The CDR3: CASSVQGSGANVLTF. Here the CDR3 DNA reads TGTGCCAGCAGCGTGCAGGGTTCCGGGGCCAACGTCCTGACTTTC.

This sequence joins TRBV28 and TRBJ2-1; the D gene is possibly TRBD2 (5 bases). The CDR3 is made up of 13 amino acids. The germline V gene has CDR1 MDHEN and CDR2 SYDVKM. Between the trimmed V and J ends, which lost 6 bases and 2 bases, there was a span of 8 bases. The CDR3 nucleotides read TGTGCCAGCAGCGGGAATCCCTACAATGAGCAGTTCTTC. Translation gives CASSGNPYNEQFF.

This clone has only a few counts. The junction departs from germline at one end; a sequencing error may be responsible. This chain connects TRBV7-2 to TRBJ2-3, with TRBD2 matching 10 bases. CDR1 and CDR2 from the germline V gene are SGHTA and FQGNSA. The CDR3 sequence is 15 residues long. The CDR3 sequence is CASRLAGGNTDTQYF. CDR3 nucleotide sequence: TGTGCCAGCAGGTTAGCGGGAGGAAACACAGATACGCAGTATTTT. Filled out from reference TRBV7-2 and TRBJ2-3, the complete variable domain reads GAGVSQSPSNKVTEKGKDVELRCDPISGHTALYWYRQSLGQGLEFLIYFQGNSAPDKSGLPSDRFSAERTGGSVSTLTIQRTQQEDSAVYLCASRLAGGNTDTQYFGPGTRLTVL.

This chain links TRBV7-9 with TRBJ2-1; TRBD2 matches 13 bases. Germline CDR1 SEHNR, CDR2 FQNEAQ (reference sequence). The ends lost 5 bases at V and 8 bases at J; junction bases unmatched: 6. The CDR3 spans 15 residues. The CDR3 DNA sequence: TGTGCCAGCAGCATAAGGACTAGCGGGAGCCATGAGCAGTTCTTC. The encoded protein is CASSIRTSGSHEQFF. The full variable domain, rest sourced from reference TRBV7-9 and TRBJ2-1, is DTGVSQNPRHKITKRGQNVTFRCDPISEHNRLYWYRQTLGQGPEFLTYFQNEAQLEKSRLLSDRFSAERPKGSFSTLEIQRTEQGDSAMYLCASSIRTSGSHEQFFGPGTRLTVL.

In this sample, this clone turned up a few times. Other nucleotide sequences from this sample produce the same CDR3. The V and J genes are TRBV29-1 and TRBJ2-3; D uncertain. Germline assignment: CDR1 SQVTM and CDR2 ANQGSEA. V was cut by 0 bases and J by 3 bases, with 4 bases left in between. The CDR3 covers 12 residues. The DNA of the CDR3 is TGCAGCGTTGAAGAGGGAACAGATACGCAGTATTTT. Translating it yields CSVEEGTDTQYF.

The chain has TRBV29-1 and TRBJ2-7; 7 nucleotides agree with TRBD2. Germline V gene lookup returns CDR1 SQVTM and CDR2 ANQGSEA. The CDR3 runs 19 residues. J gave up 2 bases and V 0 bases, and 19 bases lay outside the gene matches. The CDR3 DNA sequence: TGCAGCGTTGAAGATGTCGGGACGAAATATGGGGCGGGGGCCTACGAGCAGTACTTC. This sequence encodes CSVEDVGTKYGAGAYEQYF.

This clone has just a few counts. J is TRBJ2-1 and V is TRBV5-1, with a weak D call TRBD1 (5 bases). The CDR3 is 15 amino acids. Germline assignment: CDR1 SGHRS and CDR2 YFSETQ. V gave up 0 bases and J gave up 5 bases, with 12 bases separating them. In DNA form, the CDR3 reads TGCGCCAGCAGCTTGGGAGCAGGGAAACACAATGAGCAGTTCTTC. Translated: CASSLGAGKHNEQFF.